Detailed here is one TCR beta chain. The antigen remains unidentified. The donors gave bone marrow, and they were healthy. This specimen comes from a study of cytomegalovirus exposure and HLA in healthy donors. Study-wide results and limits: Later analysis placed DRB1 highest and HLA-C lowest in TCR association rates, which differed by HLA locus. The sole available immune exposure information was CMV serostatus.

Primers included in the PCR were 60 Vbeta and 13 Jbeta primers. Using immunoSEQ multiplex PCR, the repertoire was profiled, and TCRdb retains in-frame clones only, with some absent. The table records 210,000 or so clones, about 84% of them present only once. Material: PBMCs. The TCR comes from a human donor in good health.

The CDR3 loop reads CASNGQGQETQYF. CDR3 DNA: TGTGCCAGCAATGGGCAGGGCCAAGAGACCCAGTACTTC. V and J are TRBV27 and TRBJ2-5; D is perhaps TRBD1 (5 bases). Germline V CDR1 and CDR2: MNHEY, SMNVEV (reference sequence). The germline V and J ends were trimmed by 7 bases and 1 base, with 10 bases remaining between them. This CDR3 is 13 amino acids long.